The entry below describes one T cell receptor beta chain. Other DNA variants within this sample encode the same CDR3. The data originate from a study of T cell responses to AZD1222 COVID-19 vaccine. Measured with immunoSEQ multiplex PCR; TCRdb has only the in-frame clones, and not every one. In the table there are around 140,000 clones, approximately 91% of which are singletons. The CDR3 spans 14 residues. Trimming took off 0 bases at V and 3 bases at J, with 10 bases between the two ends. Germline V gives CDR1 GTSNPN, CDR2 SVGIG (reference sequence). The rearrangement links TRBV30 to TRBJ2-3; a weak D match, TRBD2 (6 bases). The TCR sequence derives from an adult in good health. The sequences come from peripheral blood, collected on day 0 of AZD1222 vaccination. In nucleotides, the CDR3 is TGTGCCTGGAGTGTCGGGAGTTCGACAGATACGCAGTATTTT. Protein sequence: CAWSVGSSTDTQYF.